The clone carrying this T cell receptor beta chain was recorded only once. This entry belongs to a study of blood T cell repertoires in COVID-19. Produced via immunoSEQ multiplex PCR; TCRdb's table is partial and in-frame only. The table shows about 210,000 clones, with about four fifths occurring only once. V lost 5 bases to trimming and J lost 8 bases; unmatched junction nucleotides: 13. Germline loops: CDR1 MDHEN, CDR2 SYDVKM. The CDR3 spans 15 residues. Material: PBMCs or T cells enriched from blood (not recorded which). The receptor was derived from a woman aged 45-65 years with acute COVID-19. V and J are TRBV28 and TRBJ1-2; 8 positions agree with TRBD1. CDR3 sequence reads: CASSLQAQGAFGYTF. In nucleotides, the CDR3 is TGTGCCAGCAGTCTCCAGGCGCAGGGGGCTTTCGGCTACACCTTC.